The 23 T cell receptor beta chains below were found in one sample sequenced in a study of monozygotic twins with inflammatory bowel disease. TCRdb reprocessed the 5' RACE reads; each CDR3 protein has one entry and no DNA is given. This sample contains fewer than 550,000 distinct CDR3 sequences. What was sequenced was blood. These receptors were collected from a human donor with ulcerative colitis or Crohn's disease, or a healthy co-twin of an affected twin (not recorded which).

This chain uses TRBV7-8 with TRBJ2-3; TCRdb proposes TRBD1, but this gene call is untestable without DNA. This CDR3 spans 12 amino acids. CDR1 is SGHVS and CDR2 is FQNEAQ in the germline V gene. The CDR3 sequence is CASSPDRATQYF.

The J gene is TRBJ2-3, the V gene TRBV6-1; TCRdb reports TRBD2, a call that lacks DNA to check it against. The CDR3 runs to 16 residues. From germline, CDR1 is MNHNS and CDR2 SASEGT. CDR3 amino acids: CASSRLAGGSGDTQYF.

The chain uses TRBV7-9 and TRBJ1-3. The CDR3 covers 15 residues. Germline V gene sequence: CDR1 SEHNR, CDR2 FQNEAQ (reference sequence). This chain's CDR3 is CASSPMNGEGNTIYF.

The V call is TRBV4-3, the J call TRBJ1-1; checking the TCRdb D call of TRBD1 is not possible without DNA. This CDR3 has 14 amino acids. Germline V CDR1 and CDR2: LGHNA, YSLEER. CDR3 in amino acids: CASSQRGSDTEAFF.

This rearrangement joins TRBV5-1 to TRBJ2-7; TCRdb proposes TRBD1, but this gene call is untestable without DNA. The length of the CDR3 is 15 residues. The germline gives CDR1 SGHRS, CDR2 YFSETQ. This chain's CDR3 is CASSLAWTGGYEQYF.

The chain uses TRBV19 and TRBJ2-2; TCRdb picks TRBD1, but there is no DNA to check that call. Germline-derived CDR1 and CDR2 are LNHDA and SQIVND (reference sequence). This CDR3 has 14 residues. CDR3: CASKQTGDTGELFF.

This chain uses TRBV6-1 with TRBJ1-2. The CDR3 runs 16 residues. From germline, CDR1 is MNHNS and CDR2 SASEGT. This CDR3 reads CASSPAVPAGTYGYTF.

V is TRBV12-3 or TRBV12-4 and J is TRBJ1-1. The CDR3 totals 14 residues. The CDR3 here is CASRNQEGNTEAFF.

The V and J genes are TRBV6-5 and TRBJ2-1; TCRdb picks TRBD1, but there is no DNA to check that call. Per the germline V gene, CDR1 is MNHEY and CDR2 is SVGAGI. There are 16 residues in the CDR3. CDR3 sequence: CASSFRDRDPYNEQFF.

The chain recombines TRBV7-2 with TRBJ2-7; absent DNA, TCRdb's TRBD1 call cannot be checked. The CDR3 consists of 15 residues. Germline CDR1 reads SGHTA; CDR2 reads FQGNSA. The CDR3 spells CASSTAGQGAREQYF.

The chain is built from TRBV28 and TRBJ2-7; TCRdb's assignment of TRBD2 cannot be checked, as there is no DNA. This CDR3 is 13 amino acids long. The germline gives CDR1 MDHEN, CDR2 SYDVKM. CDR3 sequence: CASRREPAYEQYF.

The J gene is TRBJ2-1, the V gene TRBV19; TCRdb selects TRBD1, and the lack of DNA leaves this call unchecked. Germline V gene lookup returns CDR1 LNHDA and CDR2 SQIVND (reference sequence). The CDR3 length is 15 residues. CDR3 residues: CASSRGRTTYNEQFF.

The chain couples TRBV12-3 or TRBV12-4 to TRBJ2-3; the D call of TRBD2 rests on TCRdb alone, since no DNA is present to check it. This CDR3 contains 14 residues. The CDR3 here is CASSAPLEADTQYF.

The chain carries TRBV20-1 and TRBJ2-1; TCRdb proposes TRBD2, but this gene call is untestable without DNA. The CDR3 contains 14 residues. CDR1 and CDR2 from the germline V gene are DFQATT and SNEGSKA (reference sequence). CDR3 protein: CSARPPTSKSEQFF.

The genes are TRBV20-1 and TRBJ2-5; TCRdb names TRBD2, which stays unverified in the absence of DNA. CDR1 is DFQATT, CDR2 SNEGSKA, per germline (reference sequence). CDR3 length: 14 residues. The CDR3 spells CSARRGLIQETQYF.

The rearrangement links TRBV12-3 or TRBV12-4 to TRBJ2-3. The CDR3 has 14 amino acids. Here the CDR3 reads CASSFSTWTDTQYF.

The CDR3 here is CASSFSGGSDEKLFF. The chain couples TRBV5-1 to TRBJ1-4; the D call of TRBD1 rests on TCRdb alone, since no DNA is present to check it. Germline V lookup: CDR1 SGHRS, CDR2 YFSETQ. The CDR3 covers 15 residues. Full variable domain (remainder filled in from reference TRBV5-1 and TRBJ1-4): KAGVTQTPRYLIKTRGQQVTLSCSPISGHRSVSWYQQTPGQGLQFLFEYFSETQRNKGNFPGRFSGRQFSNSRSEMNVSTLELGDSALYLCASSFSGGSDEKLFFGSGTQLSVL.

V and J are TRBV4-2 and TRBJ2-3; TCRdb designates TRBD2, a call that cannot be tested without DNA. CDR1 and CDR2 (germline): LGHNA, YNFKEQ. This CDR3 is 16 amino acids long. The CDR3 loop is CASSQQRGGLTDTQYF.

This rearrangement joins TRBV7-2 to TRBJ1-5; the D gene TCRdb calls, TRBD1, cannot be checked with no DNA. Germline assignment: CDR1 SGHTA and CDR2 FQGNSA. This CDR3 has 15 amino acids. The CDR3 protein is CASSLAYGGGQPQHF.

The chain has TRBV28 and TRBJ1-2; TCRdb's D gene call, TRBD1, goes unchecked for lack of DNA. CDR1 and CDR2 from the germline V gene are MDHEN and SYDVKM. The CDR3 totals 15 residues. The CDR3 protein is CASRRQGFSYYGYTF.

V and J are TRBV19 and TRBJ1-5; the D gene TCRdb calls, TRBD1, cannot be checked with no DNA. The CDR3 has 14 amino acids. The germline gives CDR1 LNHDA, CDR2 SQIVND (reference sequence). CDR3 residues: CASRLTGSNQPQHF.

The chain links TRBV6-7 to TRBJ2-1; TCRdb calls TRBD2, which cannot be checked without DNA. TRBV6-7 is annotated as an ORF whose role is uncertain. The CDR3 is 19 amino acids. The CDR3 region is CASKGTLAGYYLSYNEQFF.

The chain uses TRBV20-1 and TRBJ2-5; as DNA is missing, the TRBD1 call by TCRdb cannot be tested. The CDR3 spans 14 residues. Germline V CDR1 and CDR2: DFQATT, SNEGSKA (reference sequence). The CDR3 here is CSARGPPGMETQYF.